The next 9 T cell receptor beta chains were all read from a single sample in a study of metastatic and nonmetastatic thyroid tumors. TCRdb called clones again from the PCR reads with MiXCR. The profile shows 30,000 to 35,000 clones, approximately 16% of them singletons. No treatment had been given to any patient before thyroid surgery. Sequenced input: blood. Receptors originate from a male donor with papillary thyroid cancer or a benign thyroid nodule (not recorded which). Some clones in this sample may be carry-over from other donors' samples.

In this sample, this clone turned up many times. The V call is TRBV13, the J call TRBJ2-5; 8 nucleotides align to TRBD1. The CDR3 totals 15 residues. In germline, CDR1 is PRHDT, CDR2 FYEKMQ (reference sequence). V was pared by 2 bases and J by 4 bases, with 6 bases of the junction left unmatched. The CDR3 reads CASSLKGTGSETQYF. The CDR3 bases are TGTGCCAGCAGCTTAAAAGGGACAGGATCAGAGACCCAGTACTTC.

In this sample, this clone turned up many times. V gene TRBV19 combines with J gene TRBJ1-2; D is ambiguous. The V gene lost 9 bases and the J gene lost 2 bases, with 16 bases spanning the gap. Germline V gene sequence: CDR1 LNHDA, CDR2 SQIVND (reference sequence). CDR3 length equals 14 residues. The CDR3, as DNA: TGTGCCAGCGCCCCAGGCTGGTCGAACTATGGCTACACCTTC. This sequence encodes CASAPGWSNYGYTF.

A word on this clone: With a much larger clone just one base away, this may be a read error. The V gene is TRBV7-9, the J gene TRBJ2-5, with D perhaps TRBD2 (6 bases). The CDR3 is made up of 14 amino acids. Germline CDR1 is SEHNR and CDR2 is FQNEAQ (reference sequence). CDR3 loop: CASSLAGGQETRYF. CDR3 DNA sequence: TGTGCCAGCAGCTTAGCGGGAGGTCAAGAGACCCGGTACTTC.

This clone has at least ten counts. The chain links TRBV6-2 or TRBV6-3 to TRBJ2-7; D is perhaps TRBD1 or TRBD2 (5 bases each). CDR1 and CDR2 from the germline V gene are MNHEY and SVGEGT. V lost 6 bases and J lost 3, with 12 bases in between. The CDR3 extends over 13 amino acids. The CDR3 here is CASRGTGIYEQYF. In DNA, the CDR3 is TGTGCCAGCAGAGGGACGGGGATCTACGAGCAGTACTTC.

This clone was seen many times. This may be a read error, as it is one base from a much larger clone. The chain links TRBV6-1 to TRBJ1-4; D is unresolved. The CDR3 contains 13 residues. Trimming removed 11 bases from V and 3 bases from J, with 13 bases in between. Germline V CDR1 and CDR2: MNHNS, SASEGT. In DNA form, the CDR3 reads TGTGCCGGTGGGTTGGTAGCTAATGAAAAACTGTTTTTT. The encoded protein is CAGGLVANEKLFF.

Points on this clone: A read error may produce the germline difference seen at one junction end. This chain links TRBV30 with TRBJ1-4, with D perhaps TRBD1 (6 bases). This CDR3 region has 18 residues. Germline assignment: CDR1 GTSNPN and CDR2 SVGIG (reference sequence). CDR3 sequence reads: CAWSFGRGAASANEELFF. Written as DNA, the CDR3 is TGTGCCTGGAGTTTCGGCAGGGGAGCCGCCAGTGCTAATGAAGAACTGTTTTTT.

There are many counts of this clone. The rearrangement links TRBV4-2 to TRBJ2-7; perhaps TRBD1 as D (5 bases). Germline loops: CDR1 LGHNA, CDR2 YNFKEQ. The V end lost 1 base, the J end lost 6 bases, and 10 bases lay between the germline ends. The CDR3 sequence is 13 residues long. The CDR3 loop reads CASSQALQGEQYF. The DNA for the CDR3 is TGTGCCAGCAGCCAAGCCCTTCAGGGCGAGCAGTACTTC.

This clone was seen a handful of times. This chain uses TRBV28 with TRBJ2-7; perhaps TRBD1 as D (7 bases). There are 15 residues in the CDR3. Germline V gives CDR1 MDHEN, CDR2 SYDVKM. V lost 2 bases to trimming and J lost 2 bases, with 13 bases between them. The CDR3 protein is CASSLAGQLTYEQYF. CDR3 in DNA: TGTGCCAGCAGTTTAGCGGGACAGTTAACCTACGAGCAGTACTTC. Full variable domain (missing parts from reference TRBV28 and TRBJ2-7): DVKVTQSSRYLVKRTGEKVFLECVQDMDHENMFWYRQDPGLGLRLIYFSYDVKMKEKGDIPEGYSVSREKKERFSLILESASTNQTSMYLCASSLAGQLTYEQYFGPGTRLTVT.

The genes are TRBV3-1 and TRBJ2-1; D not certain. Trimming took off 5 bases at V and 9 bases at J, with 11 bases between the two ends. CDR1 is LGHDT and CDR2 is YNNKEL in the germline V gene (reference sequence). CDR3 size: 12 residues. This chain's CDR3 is CASSEGAGEQFF. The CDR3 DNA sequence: TGTGCCAGCAGCGAAGGAGCTGGTGAGCAGTTCTTC.